Following are 17 T cell receptor beta chains from one sample sequenced in a study of blood T cell repertoires in COVID-19. Libraries were prepared by immunoSEQ multiplex PCR; TCRdb keeps only in-frame clonotypes and omits some of them. The table lists approximately 11,000 clones, roughly 81% of them singletons. The material sequenced was peripheral blood. The receptors were gathered from a man aged 50-60 years with active COVID-19.

DNA for the CDR3: TGTGCCAGCAGCTCTGAGCCTTCCGGGTCCCTCTACGAGCAGTACTTC. Translation gives CASSSEPSGSLYEQYF. This chain links TRBV11-2 with TRBJ2-7; D is uncertain. With 4 bases removed from V and 3 bases from J, the gap between germline ends came to 19 bases. Germline V lookup: CDR1 SGHAT, CDR2 FQNNGV. CDR3 size: 16 residues.

This clone was detected a few times. CDR3 sequence reads: CASSSERDTAETQYF. In DNA form, the CDR3 reads TGTGCCAGTAGTTCGGAGCGGGATACGGCAGAGACCCAGTACTTC. V is TRBV19 and J is TRBJ2-5; TRBD2 aligns across 7 bases. Trimming at V came to 5 bases and at J to 4 bases, leaving 10 bases not matched to a gene. This CDR3 contains 15 residues. Germline V gene data show CDR1 as LNHDA and CDR2 as SQIVND (reference sequence). The full variable domain, completed using reference TRBV19 and TRBJ2-5, is DGGITQSPKYLFRKEGQNVTLSCEQNLNHDAMYWYRQDPGQGLRLIYYSQIVNDFQKGDIAEGYSVSREKKESFPLTVTSAQKNPTAFYLCASSSERDTAETQYFGPGTRLLVL.

The chain combines TRBV12-3 or TRBV12-4 with TRBJ2-7, with 7 bases lining up with TRBD2. V lost 3 bases to trimming and J lost 3 bases; unmatched junction nucleotides: 2. CDR3 size: 13 residues. The CDR3 bases are TGTGCCAGCAGTTTCGGGACTATCTACGAGCAGTACTTC. This sequence encodes CASSFGTIYEQYF.

In its sample, this clone was seen once. V is TRBV2 and J is TRBJ1-4; 9 bases agree with TRBD1. The CDR3 sequence is 15 residues long. V lost 11 bases and J lost 0; bases outside the gene matches: 7. The V gene's germline CDR1 is SNHLY and CDR2 FYNNEI. The CDR3: CAAGTGLATNEKLFF. The CDR3 DNA reads TGTGCCGCCGGGACAGGGCTCGCAACTAATGAAAAACTGTTTTTT.

J is TRBJ1-2 and V is TRBV4-1; TRBD1 matches 7 bases. J gave up 2 bases and V 0 bases, and 9 bases lay outside the gene matches. The CDR3 sequence is 17 residues long. Germline V gene sequence: CDR1 MGHRA, CDR2 YSYEKL. CDR3 amino acids: CASSQDLQDRTNYGYTF. CDR3 coding DNA: TGCGCCAGCAGCCAAGATCTACAGGACAGGACAAACTATGGCTACACCTTC.

The chain couples TRBV19 to TRBJ1-1; D uncertain. There are 17 residues in the CDR3. V gave up 3 bases and J gave up 1 base, with 18 bases separating them. CDR1 and CDR2 (germline): LNHDA, SQIVND (reference sequence). The CDR3 loop is CASSMEVLNLRNTEAFF. The CDR3, as DNA: TGTGCCAGTAGTATGGAGGTCCTGAACTTAAGGAACACTGAAGCTTTCTTT.

V usage is TRBV9 and J usage is TRBJ1-2; 8 nucleotides line up with TRBD1. The V and J ends lost 4 bases and 3 bases, in that order; junction bases with no gene match: 8. The CDR3 runs 15 residues. Germline values: CDR1 SGDLS, CDR2 YYNGEE. The CDR3 DNA reads as TGTGCCAGCAGCCCCCGGACAGGGACCTACTATGGCTACACCTTC. Translating it yields CASSPRTGTYYGYTF.

The chain carries TRBV11-2 and TRBJ2-7; D gene unclear. Trimming cost V 0 bases and J 3 bases, with 9 bases left between them. Germline CDR1 and CDR2: SGHAT and FQNNGV. The CDR3 length is 14 residues. Here the CDR3 reads CASSLEETFYEQYF. In DNA, the CDR3 is TGTGCCAGCAGCTTAGAAGAAACTTTCTACGAGCAGTACTTC.

The chain is built from TRBV5-4 and TRBJ2-1; 7 bases are shared with TRBD2. CDR3 length: 15 residues. With 3 bases clipped from V and 7 bases from J, the junction kept 10 bases outside the gene matches. The germline gives CDR1 SGHNT, CDR2 YYREEE (reference sequence). Here the CDR3 DNA reads TGTGCCAGCAGCTGGGGACTACCGCCTGGGAATGAGCAGTTCTTC. It encodes CASSWGLPPGNEQFF.

The J gene is TRBJ2-1, the V gene TRBV6-5; a weak D match, TRBD1 (5 bases). This CDR3 contains 13 residues. The germline V gene has CDR1 MNHEY and CDR2 SVGAGI. Trimming pared 0 bases from V and 8 bases from J, leaving 8 bases between. The CDR3 region has the DNA TGTGCCAGCAGTTACTCTAGGGGCTATGAGCAGTTCTTC. This codes for CASSYSRGYEQFF.

The chain is built from TRBV5-8 and TRBJ1-5; maybe TRBD1 (5 bases). With 2 bases removed from V and 1 base from J, the gap between germline ends came to 10 bases. CDR1 and CDR2 from the germline V gene are SGHTS and YDEGEE. The CDR3 runs 15 residues. CDR3 nucleotides: TGTGCCAGCAGCTTAGAAGGGGCCAGCAATCAGCCCCAGCATTTT. Its protein is CASSLEGASNQPQHF.

This chain uses TRBV27 with TRBJ2-6; 7 bases are a match to TRBD1. Germline CDR1 MNHEY, CDR2 SMNVEV (reference sequence). This CDR3 comprises 15 residues. The ends lost 5 bases at V and 3 bases at J; junction bases unmatched: 4. CDR3 sequence: CASSPGTVGANVLTF. The CDR3 DNA reads as TGTGCCAGCAGTCCCGGGACAGTTGGGGCCAACGTCCTGACTTTC.

This clone was observed a few times. The J gene is TRBJ2-2, the V gene TRBV6-4; tentatively, D is TRBD1 (6 bases). V was cut by 0 bases and J by 3 bases, with 11 bases left in between. This CDR3 has 16 residues. Germline V gene lookup returns CDR1 MRHNA and CDR2 SNTAGT. This CDR3 is CASSDSDYRDTGELFF. DNA of the CDR3: TGTGCCAGCAGTGACTCCGATTACAGGGACACCGGGGAGCTGTTTTTT.

V is TRBV14 and J is TRBJ2-7, with D uncertain. The V and J ends lost 1 base and 0 bases respectively, with 16 bases between them. CDR1 SGHDN and CDR2 FVKESK come from the germline V gene. The CDR3 contains 17 residues. The CDR3 coding sequence is TGTGCCAGCAGCCAAGGCCCTCCTGGTGACAACTCCTACGAGCAGTACTTC. It translates to CASSQGPPGDNSYEQYF.

The chain couples TRBV6-2 or TRBV6-3 to TRBJ1-2, with D perhaps matching TRBD1 (5 bases). Trimming stripped 5 bases from V and 6 bases from J, with 19 bases between. Per the germline V gene, CDR1 is MNHEY and CDR2 is SVGEGT. CDR3 size: 15 residues. CDR3 in DNA: TGTGCCAGCAGTCCCCTGACTTGGACACAAAATGGCTACACCTTC. Translation: CASSPLTWTQNGYTF.

The gene calls are TRBV7-3 and TRBJ2-5; D is possibly TRBD1 (7 bases). Germline CDR1 reads SGHTA; CDR2 reads FQGTGA. Trimming left V 2 bases short and J 5 bases short, with 12 bases between. The CDR3 is 14 residues long. In DNA form, the CDR3 reads TGTGCCAGCAGCTTAGGAGGGGGCCTCGAGACCCAGTACTTC. Its protein product is CASSLGGGLETQYF. The complete variable domain, with remaining parts taken from reference TRBV7-3 and TRBJ2-5, reads GAGVSQTPSNKVTEKGKYVELRCDPISGHTALYWYRQSLGQGPEFLIYFQGTGAADDSGLPNDRFFAVRPEGSVSTLKIQRTERGDSAVYLCASSLGGGLETQYFGPGTRLLVL.

CDR3 amino acids: CASSVGSSGSMNEQFF. The CDR3 coding sequence is TGTGCCAGCAGCGTAGGATCTAGCGGGAGTATGAATGAGCAGTTCTTC. The chain combines TRBV9 with TRBJ2-1; 10 nucleotides agree with TRBD2. In germline, CDR1 is SGDLS, CDR2 YYNGEE. This CDR3 has 16 residues. V trimming: 0 bases; J trimming: 7 bases; junction bases outside the gene matches: 7.